What follows is one T cell receptor (beta chain) and its context. Authors' methods: Amplification of reference gene primers was used by the study to estimate nucleated cell counts. The repertoire was sequenced with immunoSEQ multiplex PCR; TCRdb's copy has only in-frame clones and lacks some. V, J and clone size derive from that table, while D and trimming were established from the DNA sequence. The sample gives roughly 200,000 clones, 70% to 90% of which show up once; roughly 21% is in the top ten. This entry is derived from a study of blood T cell repertoires in COVID-19. Study summary: Some COVID-19 samples were acute and others convalescent; all came from the United States, Italy and Spain. Sample material is recorded as cDNA or gDNA derived from T cells, B-cell-depleted T cells, or PBMCs.

The J segment lost 0 bases and the V segment lost 5 bases, leaving 3 bases of the junction unmatched. Germline assignment: CDR1 SGHAT and CDR2 FQNNGV. The CDR3 consists of 15 residues. This rearrangement joins TRBV11-2 to TRBJ2-3; 9 nucleotides agree with TRBD2. The sequenced material came from peripheral blood. The source is a man in his 60s with active or convalescent COVID-19. Here the CDR3 DNA reads TGTGCCAGCAGCAGCGGGGGGCCTAGCACAGATACGCAGTATTTT. It specifies CASSSGGPSTDTQYF.